The rows below give T cell receptor beta chains drawn from one sample of a study of T cell responses to AZD1222 COVID-19 vaccine. This table comes from immunoSEQ multiplex PCR, and its TCRdb copy is limited to in-frame clones, with some not included. The sample includes about 150,000 clones, roughly 90% seen only once; the top ten take 1.4% to 1.5%. The sample here was peripheral blood, taken on day 0 of AZD1222 vaccination. These receptors came from an adult in good health. The CDR3 runs from the conserved cysteine through the conserved F or W. Each record gives: clone size, D gene, J gene, V gene, CDR3 DNA, CDR3 protein. D genes are given only for firm matches. The listing skips clone size in some rows; elsewhere it reads once, few, many or a size class.

abundance: NA; d_gene: NA; j_gene: TRBJ1-1; v_gene: TRBV4-1; CDR3nt: TGCGCCAGCAGCCAAGGAGAGGGTTTCGCCCGGGCAGCTTTCTTT; CDR3aa: CASSQGEGFARAAFF
abundance: NA; d_gene: TRBD1; j_gene: TRBJ1-5; v_gene: TRBV19; CDR3nt: TGTGCCAGTAGTCCTACGACAGGGAGTGTAAGGGGCAACCAGCCCCAGCATTTT; CDR3aa: CASSPTTGSVRGNQPQHF
abundance: NA; d_gene: NA; j_gene: TRBJ1-2; v_gene: TRBV21-1; CDR3nt: TGTGCCAGCAGCTCGCTACAGGAGGGCTACACCTTC; CDR3aa: CASSSLQEGYTF
abundance: NA; d_gene: NA; j_gene: TRBJ2-6; v_gene: TRBV28; CDR3nt: TGTGCCAGCAGCACGGACCGTAGCTCTGGGGCCAACGTCCTGACTTTC; CDR3aa: CASSTDRSSGANVLTF
abundance: once; d_gene: TRBD1; j_gene: TRBJ1-6; v_gene: TRBV3-1/TRBV3-2; CDR3nt: TGTGCCAGCAGCCAAGGAGGGACAGGTAATTCACCCCTCCACTTT; CDR3aa: CASSQGGTGNSPLHF
abundance: NA; d_gene: TRBD2; j_gene: TRBJ2-2; v_gene: TRBV19; CDR3nt: TGTGCCAGCCTAGAGCGGGGACTACGAGGGGAGCTGTTTTTT; CDR3aa: CASLERGLRGELFF
abundance: NA; d_gene: NA; j_gene: TRBJ1-2; v_gene: TRBV25-1; CDR3nt: TGTGCCAGCAGTGATAGGGGGGGCTACACCTTC; CDR3aa: CASSDRGGYTF
abundance: NA; d_gene: NA; j_gene: TRBJ1-5; v_gene: TRBV5-1; CDR3nt: TGCGCCAGCAGCTTGGAGGGGTATAGCAATCAGCCCCAGCATTTT; CDR3aa: CASSLEGYSNQPQHF
abundance: NA; d_gene: NA; j_gene: TRBJ2-5; v_gene: TRBV18; CDR3nt: TGTGCCAGCTCACCCATCACTAGTGTGCAAGAGACCCAGTACTTC; CDR3aa: CASSPITSVQETQYF
abundance: NA; d_gene: NA; j_gene: TRBJ1-2; v_gene: TRBV25-1; CDR3nt: TGTGCCAGCAGTGATACCTGGGACACCTCGAACTATGGCTACACCTTC; CDR3aa: CASSDTWDTSNYGYTF
abundance: NA; d_gene: TRBD1; j_gene: TRBJ2-2; v_gene: TRBV7-7; CDR3nt: TGTGCTAGCAGCCCGGACAGGGGCACCGGGGAGCTGTTTTTT; CDR3aa: CASSPDRGTGELFF
abundance: NA; d_gene: NA; j_gene: TRBJ1-1; v_gene: TRBV5-1; CDR3nt: TGCGCCAGCACCGGACAGACCGGGGGAACGCCCGGGGTTAGGGACACTGAAGCTTTCTTT; CDR3aa: CASTGQTGGTPGVRDTEAFF
abundance: NA; d_gene: NA; j_gene: TRBJ1-1; v_gene: TRBV5-8; CDR3nt: TGTGCCAGCAGCCTACACACCAAAATGAACACTGAAGCTTTCTTT; CDR3aa: CASSLHTKMNTEAFF
abundance: NA; d_gene: TRBD1; j_gene: TRBJ2-7; v_gene: TRBV28; CDR3nt: TGTGCCAGCAGGTATTCGTCTTGGGCCAGGGGGCCGAACGTTGTCTACGAGCAGTACTTC; CDR3aa: CASRYSSWARGPNVVYEQYF
abundance: NA; d_gene: NA; j_gene: TRBJ1-5; v_gene: TRBV7-2; CDR3nt: TGTGCCAGCAGCCCCGTCGGCCGGAATCAGCCCCAGCATTTT; CDR3aa: CASSPVGRNQPQHF
abundance: NA; d_gene: NA; j_gene: TRBJ1-6; v_gene: TRBV7-3; CDR3nt: TGTGCCAGCAGCTTATCCCCCTCTGGGAATTCACCCCTCCACTTT; CDR3aa: CASSLSPSGNSPLHF
abundance: few; d_gene: TRBD1; j_gene: TRBJ1-2; v_gene: TRBV6-5; CDR3nt: TGTGCCAGCAGTTCGCTAGGGACAGGGAATAACTATGGCTACACCTTC; CDR3aa: CASSSLGTGNNYGYTF
abundance: NA; d_gene: NA; j_gene: TRBJ1-2; v_gene: TRBV30; CDR3nt: TGTGCCTGGACAAAGGGACCTAACTATGGCTACACCTTC; CDR3aa: CAWTKGPNYGYTF
abundance: NA; d_gene: TRBD1; j_gene: TRBJ2-5; v_gene: TRBV11-2; CDR3nt: TGTGCCAGCAGCTTAGGGGGGACAGGGAGGGCAGAGACCCAGTACTTC; CDR3aa: CASSLGGTGRAETQYF
abundance: NA; d_gene: TRBD2; j_gene: TRBJ2-6; v_gene: TRBV5-1; CDR3nt: TGCGCCAGCAGCGGGGGGGAACCATCTGGGGCCAACGTCCTGACTTTC; CDR3aa: CASSGGEPSGANVLTF
abundance: NA; d_gene: TRBD1; j_gene: TRBJ1-4; v_gene: TRBV19; CDR3nt: TGTGCCAGTAGTCCCGAAGGACAGGGCGGGAATGAGGGGCTGTTTTTT; CDR3aa: CASSPEGQGGNEGLFF
abundance: NA; d_gene: NA; j_gene: TRBJ1-6; v_gene: TRBV27; CDR3nt: TGTGCCAGCAGTCCCCTCACAGGGTCACCCCTCCACTTT; CDR3aa: CASSPLTGSPLHF
abundance: NA; d_gene: NA; j_gene: TRBJ1-1; v_gene: TRBV6-9; CDR3nt: TGTGCCAGCTGGGTAGACACTAGGAACACTGAAGCTTTCTTT; CDR3aa: CASWVDTRNTEAFF
abundance: NA; d_gene: NA; j_gene: TRBJ2-7; v_gene: TRBV19; CDR3nt: TGTGCCAGTAGTACCCGGGGAGAAGGGATCTCCTACGAGCAGTACTTC; CDR3aa: CASSTRGEGISYEQYF
abundance: NA; d_gene: NA; j_gene: TRBJ2-1; v_gene: TRBV2; CDR3nt: TGTGCCAGCAGTGAAGAACTCGGGCGGGGGCACAATGAGCAGTTCTTC; CDR3aa: CASSEELGRGHNEQFF
abundance: NA; d_gene: TRBD1; j_gene: TRBJ2-3; v_gene: TRBV10-1; CDR3nt: TGCGCCAGCAGCTCCGACAGGGGACGCACAGATACGCAGTATTTT; CDR3aa: CASSSDRGRTDTQYF
abundance: few; d_gene: NA; j_gene: TRBJ2-2; v_gene: TRBV7-3; CDR3nt: TGTGCCAGCAGCCCATATGTGGGAGATACCGGGGAGCTGTTTTTT; CDR3aa: CASSPYVGDTGELFF
abundance: NA; d_gene: NA; j_gene: TRBJ1-1; v_gene: TRBV12-2; CDR3nt: TGTGCAAGTCGCCCCCAAGGCGGATTTGGCACTGAAGCTTTCTTT; CDR3aa: CASRPQGGFGTEAFF
abundance: NA; d_gene: NA; j_gene: TRBJ2-7; v_gene: TRBV12-3/TRBV12-4; CDR3nt: TGTGCCAGCAGCTACGGAATCTACGAGCAGTACTTC; CDR3aa: CASSYGIYEQYF
abundance: once; d_gene: NA; j_gene: TRBJ1-5; v_gene: TRBV7-9; CDR3nt: TGTGCCAGCAGCTCTACCCGGGATCAGCCCCAGCATTTT; CDR3aa: CASSSTRDQPQHF
abundance: NA; d_gene: TRBD2; j_gene: TRBJ2-5; v_gene: TRBV5-1; CDR3nt: TGCGCCAGCAGCTTGGTGCCTAGCGGGGGCCAAGAGACCCAGTACTTC; CDR3aa: CASSLVPSGGQETQYF
abundance: once; d_gene: NA; j_gene: TRBJ1-1; v_gene: TRBV18; CDR3nt: TGTGCCAGCTCACCACTCCACAGGGCAGAAGCTTTCTTT; CDR3aa: CASSPLHRAEAFF
abundance: NA; d_gene: NA; j_gene: TRBJ1-6; v_gene: TRBV9; CDR3nt: TGTGCCAGCAGCGTACAGGGCATGGAAAGTTCACCCCTCCACTTT; CDR3aa: CASSVQGMESSPLHF
abundance: NA; d_gene: NA; j_gene: TRBJ1-2; v_gene: TRBV24-1; CDR3nt: TGTGCCACCAGTGATTCCAGGAGGGCCTATGGCTACACCTTC; CDR3aa: CATSDSRRAYGYTF
abundance: NA; d_gene: NA; j_gene: TRBJ1-2; v_gene: TRBV4-1; CDR3nt: TGCGCCAGCAGCCAAGGGCAGGGTTGGGACTATGGCTACACCTTC; CDR3aa: CASSQGQGWDYGYTF
abundance: NA; d_gene: NA; j_gene: TRBJ1-6; v_gene: TRBV7-9; CDR3nt: TGTGCCAGCAGCTTAGGGACAGATAATTCACCCCTCCACTTT; CDR3aa: CASSLGTDNSPLHF
abundance: NA; d_gene: NA; j_gene: TRBJ2-3; v_gene: TRBV7-9; CDR3nt: TGTGCCAGCAGCTTAGGGGACAAGGTCTGGGATACGCAGTATTTT; CDR3aa: CASSLGDKVWDTQYF